The source of this T cell receptor (beta chain) is a study of CD8 T cells in ankylosing spondylitis. Whole-study findings and limits: Earlier work had already found some motif variants in reactive arthritis synovial fluid and blood. It appeared that ankylosing spondylitis blood was characterized by a TCR beta motif of fewer than ten highly homologous variants.

TCRdb redid the calling of the 5' RACE reads with MiXCR, one entry per CDR3 protein. The sample comprises 250,000 to 400,000 distinct CDR3 sequences, about 9.9% of which are singletons, and roughly a tenth rests with the top ten. This clonotype was counted at least ten times. Its specificity is not known. The sample comprised blood, either unsorted or a sorted T cell fraction (not recorded which). The clonotype originates from a female donor with ankylosing spondylitis or in good health (not recorded which).

CDR3 loop: CASSPTRSTDTQYF. CDR3 coding DNA: TGTGCCAGCAGTCCAACTAGAAGCACAGATACGCAGTATTTT. The chain has TRBV12-3 or TRBV12-4 and TRBJ2-3, with D perhaps matching TRBD2 (5 bases). V dropped 5 bases and J dropped 0 bases, with 9 bases sitting between them. The CDR3 runs to 14 residues.